This T cell receptor beta chain was sequenced in a study of cytomegalovirus exposure and HLA in healthy donors. Whole-study results and caveats: Immune exposure information available was restricted to CMV serostatus. Presence/absence analyses supposed approximately even sequencing depth among donors. It was reported that the classifier diagnosed cytomegalovirus status with high specificity and sensitivity in both the original and validation cohorts.

A multiplex PCR was run with 60 Vbeta primers and 13 Jbeta primers. Only in-frame clones appear in the TCRdb table, and some are missing; sequencing was by immunoSEQ multiplex PCR. The sample consists of fewer than 200,000 clones, about 68% of them appearing once. Remarks on this clone: Its antigen is unidentified.

V trimming: 5 bases; J trimming: 2 bases; junction bases outside the gene matches: 6. Germline CDR1 is SEHNR and CDR2 is FQNEAQ (reference sequence). The CDR3 spans 17 residues. Material for sequencing was PBMCs. This receptor was identified in a man between 18 and 29 years old in good health and CMV-seronegative. The chain recombines TRBV7-9 with TRBJ2-1; the match to TRBD2 covers 13 bases. Here the CDR3 reads CASSPRLAGGPYNEQFF. CDR3 nucleotide sequence: TGTGCCAGCAGCCCCCGACTAGCGGGAGGTCCCTACAATGAGCAGTTCTTC.